Each of the 28 T cell receptor beta chains below was sequenced from the same sample in a study of Ad26.COV2.S vaccination and SARS-CoV-2 variants. The treatment: some 20 received Ad26.COV2.S at low or high dose, single or two shots; a few received placebo; per-sample allocation not given. Samples analyzed were those drawn on day 63 after the first vaccine or placebo injection. The protocol was immunoSEQ multiplex PCR, while the TCRdb copy is restricted to in-frame clones and leaves out a portion. The data contain 240,000 or so clones, 88% of them singletons. Sequences were derived from peripheral blood, sampled in a trial of Ad26.COV2.S vaccine versus placebo. All receptors come from a person between 18 and 65 years old who received the Ad26.COV2.S COVID-19 vaccine or a placebo.

The CDR3 nucleotides are TGCGCCAGCAGCCAACTACCGGGACAGGGGTTGGGAGAAAAACTGTTTTTT. Amino acid sequence: CASSQLPGQGLGEKLFF. The J gene is TRBJ1-4, the V gene TRBV4-3; TRBD1 matches 10 bases. Losses at the gene ends were 2 bases for V and 8 bases for J; bases not matched to a gene: 11. Germline V gives CDR1 LGHNA, CDR2 YSLEER. The CDR3 extends over 17 amino acids.

The chain couples TRBV28 to TRBJ1-3; D gene unclear. V shed 3 bases and J shed 2 bases, with 11 bases lying between them. The germline gives CDR1 MDHEN, CDR2 SYDVKM. The CDR3 spans 15 residues. In DNA form, the CDR3 reads TGTGCCAGCAGTTTCCGTGGGCTAACTGGAAACACCATATATTTT. Protein: CASSFRGLTGNTIYF.

V is TRBV18 and J is TRBJ1-1; D gene unclear. With 8 bases removed from V and 1 base from J, the gap between germline ends came to 11 bases. There are 13 residues in the CDR3. Looked up from germline, CDR1 is KGHSH and CDR2 is LQKENI. This CDR3 reads CASAVNGNTEAFF. CDR3 bases: TGTGCCAGCGCAGTAAATGGGAACACTGAAGCTTTCTTT.

There are a few counts of this clone. The V call is TRBV18, the J call TRBJ2-1; 7 positions agree with TRBD1. The germline gives CDR1 KGHSH, CDR2 LQKENI. J gave up 8 bases and V 6 bases, and 13 bases lay outside the gene matches. There are 15 residues in the CDR3. CDR3 residues: CASSSTGPPLDEQFF. As DNA, the CDR3 is TGTGCCAGCTCGTCGACAGGGCCGCCCTTAGATGAGCAGTTCTTC.

The CDR3 DNA sequence: TGTGCCAGCAGTTTATTAGGGGGCGTATACAATGAGCAGTTCTTC. Amino acid sequence: CASSLLGGVYNEQFF. This chain joins TRBV28 and TRBJ2-1; 7 bases match TRBD1. This CDR3 comprises 15 residues. Germline CDR1 and CDR2: MDHEN and SYDVKM. The V gene end was trimmed by 1 base and the J gene end by 4 bases; junction bases not matched to a gene: 4.

This chain links TRBV19 with TRBJ2-1; 8 bases are shared with TRBD1. Unmatched junction bases numbered 12, after V lost 5 bases and J lost 15 bases. Germline V gene lookup returns CDR1 LNHDA and CDR2 SQIVND (reference sequence). The CDR3 has 13 amino acids. CDR3: CASSGGLTGDAFF. CDR3 coding DNA: TGTGCCAGTAGTGGGGGCCTGACAGGGGACGCGTTCTTC.

The rearrangement links TRBV18 to TRBJ1-2; 8 bases are a match to TRBD1. V lost 1 base to trimming and J lost 2 bases; unmatched junction nucleotides: 9. Germline values: CDR1 KGHSH, CDR2 LQKENI. The CDR3 has 17 residues. The CDR3 DNA sequence: TGTGCCAGCTCACCACTTGGACAGGGTGCGATCAACTATGGCTACACCTTC. Translated, it gives CASSPLGQGAINYGYTF.

The genes are TRBV28 and TRBJ1-3; no clear D gene. This CDR3 spans 16 amino acids. The V end was cut by 1 base, the J end by 0 bases, with 10 bases between. Germline loops: CDR1 MDHEN, CDR2 SYDVKM. CDR3 sequence: CASSLYWGNSGNTIYF. CDR3 coding DNA: TGTGCCAGCAGTTTATACTGGGGTAACTCTGGAAACACCATATATTTT.

V gene TRBV20-1 combines with J gene TRBJ2-7; D is uncertain. Trimming took 5 bases from V and 1 from J, leaving 6 bases between them. Per the germline V gene, CDR1 is DFQATT and CDR2 is SNEGSKA (reference sequence). The CDR3 covers 11 residues. The CDR3 loop reads CSADRSYEQYF. In nucleotides, the CDR3 is TGCAGTGCTGATCGATCCTACGAGCAGTACTTC.

J is TRBJ2-1 and V is TRBV19, with 8 bases that match TRBD2. V shed 1 base and J 0 bases; nucleotides not matched to a gene: 5. The CDR3 sequence is 17 residues long. Germline V gene data show CDR1 as LNHDA and CDR2 as SQIVND (reference sequence). CDR3 residues: CASSIVAGGSSYNEQFF. The CDR3 DNA reads as TGTGCCAGTAGTATAGTGGCGGGAGGCTCCTCCTACAATGAGCAGTTCTTC.

The chain is built from TRBV6-4 and TRBJ2-1; 12 nucleotides align to TRBD2. CDR3 size: 14 residues. Trimming cost V 6 bases and J 5 bases; bases outside gene matches: 2. The germline gives CDR1 MRHNA, CDR2 SNTAGT. The CDR3 DNA is TGTGCCAGCAGCGGACTAGCGGGGCACAATGAGCAGTTCTTC. Its protein is CASSGLAGHNEQFF.

The chain joins TRBV6-5 to TRBJ1-4, with 8 bases that match TRBD1. Germline CDR1 reads MNHEY; CDR2 reads SVGAGI. This CDR3 comprises 14 residues. V dropped 4 bases and J dropped 7; count of bases not matched to a gene: 5. In nucleotides, the CDR3 is TGTGCCAGCAGTTTCCAGGGGGCTGGTGAAAAACTGTTTTTT. This encodes CASSFQGAGEKLFF.

V gene TRBV6-5 combines with J gene TRBJ1-2; D perhaps matches TRBD1 (6 bases). Germline loops: CDR1 MNHEY, CDR2 SVGAGI. V lost 5 bases and J lost 2, with 6 bases in between. CDR3 length equals 12 residues. CDR3 residues: CASSQGNYGYTF. The CDR3 nucleotides are TGTGCCAGCAGTCAGGGGAACTATGGCTACACCTTC.

This chain joins TRBV9 and TRBJ2-1, with D perhaps matching TRBD2 (6 bases). Trimming left V 3 bases short and J 5 bases short, with 12 bases between. Germline CDR1 and CDR2: SGDLS and YYNGEE. The CDR3 is 14 amino acids. The CDR3 here is CASSGGLQHNEQFF. CDR3 coding DNA: TGTGCCAGCAGCGGGGGACTTCAACACAATGAGCAGTTCTTC.

The J gene is TRBJ2-3, the V gene TRBV7-9; TRBD2 aligns across 7 bases. This CDR3 comprises 17 residues. Germline V CDR1 and CDR2: SEHNR, FQNEAQ (reference sequence). Germline trimming cut 0 bases from V and 3 bases from J; bases unmatched to any gene: 9. The CDR3 region is CASSLASGVFLTDTQYF. Written as DNA, the CDR3 is TGTGCCAGCAGCTTAGCAAGCGGGGTTTTTTTGACAGATACGCAGTATTTT.

V is TRBV28 and J is TRBJ1-1, with 8 positions matching TRBD1. CDR3 length equals 13 residues. Looked up from germline, CDR1 is MDHEN and CDR2 is SYDVKM. With 10 bases clipped from V and 4 bases from J, the junction kept 8 bases outside the gene matches. The CDR3 region is CANRPTGGTEAFF. The DNA for the CDR3 is TGTGCCAACAGACCAACAGGGGGCACTGAAGCTTTCTTT.

This sequence joins TRBV5-4 and TRBJ1-5; D unresolved. With 3 bases removed from V and 7 bases from J, the gap between germline ends came to 8 bases. In germline, CDR1 is SGHNT, CDR2 YYREEE (reference sequence). The CDR3 contains 12 residues. The CDR3 coding sequence is TGTGCCAGCAGCTCGGCGGGACAGCCCCAGCATTTT. Encoded protein: CASSSAGQPQHF.

This chain connects TRBV28 to TRBJ2-3, with D tentatively TRBD1 (6 bases). V dropped 5 bases and J dropped 4 bases, with 16 bases sitting between them. Germline loops: CDR1 MDHEN, CDR2 SYDVKM. The length of the CDR3 is 15 residues. The CDR3 sequence is CASSPGQLASDTQYF. CDR3 DNA: TGTGCCAGCAGTCCCGGACAGCTGGCATCAGATACGCAGTATTTT.

The chain couples TRBV14 to TRBJ2-2, with 13 bases that match TRBD2. V trimming: 3 bases; J trimming: 3 bases; junction bases outside the gene matches: 7. This CDR3 comprises 18 residues. The germline gives CDR1 SGHDN, CDR2 FVKESK. This CDR3 reads CASSHRTSGSMDTGELFF. CDR3 sequence (DNA): TGTGCCAGCAGCCACCGGACTAGCGGGAGTATGGACACCGGGGAGCTGTTTTTT.

The gene calls are TRBV7-2 and TRBJ2-7; D call uncertain. CDR3 length: 12 residues. Trimming stripped 0 bases from V and 3 bases from J, with 3 bases between. Looked up from germline, CDR1 is SGHTA and CDR2 is FQGNSA. In DNA, the CDR3 is TGTGCCAGCAGCTTAGCCCACTACGAGCAGTACTTC. It specifies CASSLAHYEQYF.

The gene calls are TRBV11-2 and TRBJ2-7; D is uncertain. The V gene's germline CDR1 is SGHAT and CDR2 FQNNGV. The CDR3 runs to 14 residues. V lost 1 base to trimming and J lost 5 bases, with 12 bases between them. The CDR3 DNA sequence: TGTGCCAGCAGCTTAGTGGGTAGGGAAGACGAGCAGTACTTC. This codes for CASSLVGREDEQYF.

The rearrangement uses TRBV3-1 (or the pseudogene TRBV3-2) and TRBJ2-1; perhaps TRBD1 as D (5 bases). The CDR3 runs 13 residues. From germline, CDR1 is LGHDT and CDR2 YNNKEL (reference sequence). Trimming stripped 0 bases from V and 10 bases from J, with 10 bases between. In DNA form, the CDR3 reads TGTGCCAGCAGCCAAGAGGGGCAGCCAGAGCAGTTCTTC. Residues: CASSQEGQPEQFF.

The J gene is TRBJ1-2, the V gene TRBV28; 8 bases match TRBD1. Germline-derived CDR1 and CDR2 are MDHEN and SYDVKM. This CDR3 is built from 15 residues. The V gene end was trimmed by 4 bases and the J gene end by 4 bases; junction bases not matched to a gene: 8. The chain's CDR3 is CASSSPGQGVYGYTF. The CDR3 DNA follows: TGTGCCAGCAGTTCCCCCGGACAGGGTGTCTATGGCTACACCTTC.

The chain combines TRBV16 with TRBJ2-1; 11 bases are shared with TRBD2. CDR1 and CDR2 from the germline V gene are KGHSY and FQNENV. V dropped 2 bases and J dropped 5; count of bases not matched to a gene: 5. CDR3 size: 16 residues. The CDR3 loop reads CASSQLGLAGHNEQFF. CDR3 nucleotides: TGTGCCAGCAGCCAACTTGGACTAGCGGGCCACAATGAGCAGTTCTTC.

V and J are TRBV5-1 and TRBJ1-4; D remains ambiguous. Germline V gene sequence: CDR1 SGHRS, CDR2 YFSETQ. The CDR3 sequence is 14 residues long. The V end was cut by 2 bases, the J end by 2 bases, with 7 bases between. CDR3 residues: CASSFGGTNEKLFF. CDR3 coding DNA: TGCGCCAGCAGCTTTGGAGGGACTAATGAAAAACTGTTTTTT.

The rearrangement links TRBV28 to TRBJ1-5; TRBD1 might be the D (6 bases). From germline, CDR1 is MDHEN and CDR2 SYDVKM. V was shortened by 6 bases and J by 6 bases, with 18 bases between the two germline ends. CDR3 length equals 15 residues. The CDR3 bases are TGTGCCAGCAGCCGCTTCGACGGAGGGGGTCAGCCCCAGCATTTT. Amino acids: CASSRFDGGGQPQHF.

The chain is built from TRBV9 and TRBJ2-5; D might be TRBD1 (6 bases). The CDR3 sequence is 15 residues long. V was pared by 3 bases and J by 0 bases, with 12 bases between. Germline V CDR1 and CDR2: SGDLS, YYNGEE. CDR3 loop: CASSDQDSNQETQYF. DNA for the CDR3: TGTGCCAGCAGCGACCAGGACAGTAACCAAGAGACCCAGTACTTC.

The J gene is TRBJ2-5, the V gene TRBV19; D remains ambiguous. CDR3 length: 15 amino acids. V shed 1 base and J shed 1 base, with 10 bases lying between them. Germline V gives CDR1 LNHDA, CDR2 SQIVND (reference sequence). CDR3 bases: TGTGCCAGTAGTATAGGGATTGGTACCCAAGAGACCCAGTACTTC. This encodes CASSIGIGTQETQYF.